These 21 T cell receptor beta chains were sequenced from one sample in a study of Ad26.COV2.S vaccination and SARS-CoV-2 variants. The assay was immunoSEQ multiplex PCR, and TCRdb's table has in-frame clones only and misses some. The table records about 480,000 clones, roughly 85% of them present only once. The treatment is: about 20 received Ad26.COV2.S at low or high dose, single or two shots; 5 received placebo; per-sample allocation not given. It was on day 63 after the first vaccine or placebo injection that samples were taken. The source was peripheral blood, collected in a trial of Ad26.COV2.S vaccine versus placebo. The receptors shown here come from a person between 18 and 60 years old who received the Ad26.COV2.S COVID-19 vaccine or a placebo.

The gene calls are TRBV27 and TRBJ1-2, with no clear D. Germline lookup yields CDR1 MNHEY and CDR2 SMNVEV (reference sequence). V was shortened by 0 bases and J by 4 bases, with 9 bases between the two germline ends. This CDR3 has 14 amino acids. DNA of the CDR3: TGTGCCAGCAGTTTATCGATAGCGAGCTATGGCTACACCTTC. This gives the protein CASSLSIASYGYTF.

This clone was seen more than once but under ten times. The J gene is TRBJ2-7, the V gene TRBV5-1; D unresolved. Germline-derived CDR1 and CDR2 are SGHRS and YFSETQ. The CDR3 has 11 amino acids. The germline V and J ends were trimmed by 6 bases and 3 bases, with 7 bases remaining between them. CDR3 amino acids: CASMGNYEQYF. CDR3 in DNA: TGCGCCAGCATGGGGAACTACGAGCAGTACTTC.

The chain joins TRBV28 to TRBJ1-4; D may be TRBD1 (6 bases). From germline, CDR1 is MDHEN and CDR2 SYDVKM. The CDR3 runs 14 residues. V lost 9 bases and J lost 9, with 20 bases in between. The CDR3 bases are TGTGCCAGTGCATCGGGAGGGACATTCAAAAAACTGTTTTTT. Translated: CASASGGTFKKLFF.

The chain joins TRBV10-3 to TRBJ2-2; 7 nucleotides match TRBD2. CDR1 and CDR2 from the germline V gene are ENHRY and SYGVKD. This CDR3 is built from 14 residues. The CDR3 loop reads CAGGEFANTGELFF. DNA for the CDR3: TGTGCTGGGGGGGAGTTCGCGAACACCGGGGAGCTGTTTTTT.

This clone was seen a handful of times. V and J are TRBV2 and TRBJ2-7; 8 bases fit TRBD2. V trimming: 6 bases; J trimming: 3 bases; junction bases outside the gene matches: 4. Germline assignment: CDR1 SNHLY and CDR2 FYNNEI. This CDR3 region has 13 residues. The CDR3 region is CASSGGGIYEQYF. For the CDR3, the DNA is TGTGCCAGCAGCGGGGGGGGAATCTACGAGCAGTACTTC.

DNA for the CDR3: TGTGCCAGCGACTCCTACGTGGGGGGGCCGAACAATGAGCAGTTCTTC. Translated: CASDSYVGGPNNEQFF. The J gene is TRBJ2-1, the V gene TRBV5-8; a possible D gene is TRBD2 (7 bases). The CDR3 has 16 amino acids. V lost 7 bases, J lost 5 bases, and 22 bases lay in between. CDR1 SGHTS and CDR2 YDEGEE come from the germline V gene.

The chain combines TRBV7-2 with TRBJ1-1, with D possibly being TRBD1 (6 bases). The germline V and J ends were trimmed by 5 bases and 2 bases, with 12 bases remaining between them. CDR1 is SGHTA, CDR2 FQGNSA, per germline. The length of the CDR3 is 14 residues. CDR3 sequence reads: CASSGGGRNTEAFF. The CDR3 DNA follows: TGTGCCAGCAGCGGCGGGGGGCGCAACACTGAAGCTTTCTTT.

The genes are TRBV30 and TRBJ1-2; D gene ambiguous. Germline lookup yields CDR1 GTSNPN and CDR2 SVGIG (reference sequence). CDR3 length: 14 amino acids. Trimming removed 5 bases from V and 8 bases from J, with 21 bases in between. The CDR3 nucleotides read TGTGCCTGGGGCAAACAAGGAGGTTCGGGAGGCTACACCTTC. Translating it yields CAWGKQGGSGGYTF.

The chain couples TRBV6-5 to TRBJ1-2; D is unclear. There are 14 residues in the CDR3. The germline V and J ends were trimmed by 0 bases and 4 bases, with 9 bases remaining between them. Germline V gene lookup returns CDR1 MNHEY and CDR2 SVGAGI. CDR3 nucleotides: TGTGCCAGCAGTTACTCGCCCAGGTTCTATGGCTACACCTTC. Amino acid sequence: CASSYSPRFYGYTF.

The chain uses TRBV7-9 and TRBJ1-2; the D gene is possibly TRBD1 (5 bases). This CDR3 comprises 15 residues. In germline, CDR1 is SEHNR, CDR2 FQNEAQ (reference sequence). Trimming removed 5 bases from V and 3 bases from J, with 16 bases in between. The CDR3 bases are TGTGCCAGCAGCCGACCGGCCAGGGCGGACTATGGCTACACCTTC. It codes for CASSRPARADYGYTF.

The CDR3 loop is CASSIRNRTYGEKLFF. The CDR3 region has the DNA TGTGCCAGTAGTATTCGGAACAGAACGTATGGAGAAAAACTGTTTTTT. This sequence joins TRBV19 and TRBJ1-4; D uncertain. The ends were cut back, 3 bases at V and 8 bases at J, with 19 bases in the middle. In germline, CDR1 is LNHDA, CDR2 SQIVND (reference sequence). This CDR3 comprises 16 residues.

The chain couples TRBV14 to TRBJ2-3; D ambiguous. There are 13 residues in the CDR3. The germline V and J ends were trimmed by 1 base and 4 bases, with 6 bases remaining between them. From germline, CDR1 is SGHDN and CDR2 FVKESK. CDR3: CASSQVLADTQYF. CDR3 DNA sequence: TGTGCCAGCAGCCAAGTTCTGGCAGATACGCAGTATTTT.

This clone was seen repeatedly, ten times or more. The chain links TRBV19 to TRBJ2-2; D remains unclear. V lost 10 bases, J lost 2 bases, and 17 bases lay in between. CDR1 and CDR2 from the germline V gene are LNHDA and SQIVND (reference sequence). The CDR3 contains 15 residues. Here the CDR3 reads CATGMRRPNTGELFF. The CDR3 DNA follows: TGTGCCACTGGAATGAGGAGACCAAACACCGGGGAGCTGTTTTTT.

For this clone: The same CDR3 also results from other DNA sequences found in this sample. This chain uses TRBV7-9 with TRBJ2-7, with a possible D match to TRBD2 (7 bases). Trimming stripped 0 bases from V and 5 bases from J, with 11 bases between. Germline CDR1 and CDR2: SEHNR and FQNEAQ (reference sequence). The CDR3 has 14 amino acids. CDR3 sequence (DNA): TGTGCCAGCAGCTTAGCCGGGGGGCTGGACGAGCAGTACTTC. Translation gives CASSLAGGLDEQYF.

This chain links TRBV28 with TRBJ2-7; 8 positions agree with TRBD1. The germline gives CDR1 MDHEN, CDR2 SYDVKM. This CDR3 has 16 residues. V was clipped by 4 bases and J by 0 bases; unmatched bases: 8. CDR3 nucleotide sequence: TGTGCCAGCAGTTCCCCTGACAGGGGACCCTCCTACGAGCAGTACTTC. Protein product: CASSSPDRGPSYEQYF.

The chain employs TRBV7-2 and TRBJ2-7; TRBD1 is a possible D gene (5 bases). V lost 5 bases, J lost 2 bases, and 13 bases lay in between. The length of the CDR3 is 14 residues. Germline V gene data show CDR1 as SGHTA and CDR2 as FQGNSA. The CDR3, as DNA: TGTGCCAGCAGCCAACAGACCAGGGCCTACGAGCAGTACTTC. Protein sequence: CASSQQTRAYEQYF.

This rearrangement joins TRBV28 to TRBJ2-3; 7 positions agree with TRBD1. The length of the CDR3 is 16 residues. CDR1 is MDHEN, CDR2 SYDVKM, per germline. The V segment lost 7 bases and the J segment 6 bases; nucleotides outside the gene matches: 16. CDR3 DNA: TGTGCCAGCACCCCGTCAGGGGGTTTTGGGTGGGATACGCAGTATTTT. Translated: CASTPSGGFGWDTQYF.

The chain couples TRBV4-2 to TRBJ2-7; 9 bases are a match to TRBD1. CDR1 is LGHNA and CDR2 is YNFKEQ in the germline V gene. With V trimmed by 3 bases and J by 4 bases, 7 bases remained unmatched. CDR3 length equals 15 residues. DNA for the CDR3: TGTGCCAGCAGCCATAACCGGGACAGGGCGTACGAGCAGTACTTC. This gives the protein CASSHNRDRAYEQYF.

The chain joins TRBV6-2 or TRBV6-3 to TRBJ1-5, with a tentative D call TRBD1 (6 bases). The germline V gene encodes CDR1 MNHEY and CDR2 SVGEGT. The germline V and J ends were trimmed by 5 bases and 2 bases, with 16 bases remaining between them. The CDR3 covers 16 residues. The CDR3 DNA sequence: TGTGCCAGCAGTGACCCCGGAGGGGGGGGCAATCAGCCCCAGCATTTT. It translates to CASSDPGGGGNQPQHF.

This clone was observed a handful of times. The chain is built from TRBV7-9 and TRBJ2-5; D is unresolved. The CDR3 extends over 15 amino acids. CDR1 SEHNR and CDR2 FQNEAQ come from the germline V gene (reference sequence). Trimming took off 5 bases at V and 7 bases at J, with 20 bases between the two ends. The CDR3, as DNA: TGTGCCAGCAGCCCGAGCTCTACGGCCATTGGGACCCAGTACTTC. Protein product: CASSPSSTAIGTQYF.

The chain couples TRBV12-3 or TRBV12-4 to TRBJ2-1; D unclear. The CDR3 runs to 13 residues. The V and J ends lost 5 bases and 5 bases respectively, with 10 bases between them. The CDR3 sequence: CASSPILHNEQFF. The CDR3 nucleotides read TGTGCCAGCAGTCCCATTCTCCACAATGAGCAGTTCTTC.